Below, 26 T cell receptor beta chains from the same sample are listed, as sequenced in a study of molecular identifiers for immune sequencing clone quantification. TCRdb itself ran the PCR reads through MiXCR, one entry per CDR3 protein. Here the sample spans just under 650,000 distinct CDR3 sequences, nearly 20% being singletons. Sequenced: naive CD8+ T cells from blood, with Jurkat cell RNA spiked in. The sample's subset: FACS-sorted CD8+CD4-CCR7+CD45RA+ naive T cells. Receptors originate from a human donor in good health. Some libraries in this study had Jurkat cell RNA spiked in.

This clonotype was seen a handful of times. The CDR3 here is CASSPRLAGAQETQYF. The CDR3 DNA sequence: TGCGCCAGCAGCCCTAGACTAGCGGGGGCCCAAGAGACCCAGTACTTC. The chain recombines TRBV4-1 with TRBJ2-5, with TRBD2 matching 12 bases. In germline, CDR1 is MGHRA, CDR2 YSYEKL. V was pared by 4 bases and J by 1 base, with 4 bases of the junction left unmatched. This CDR3 comprises 16 residues.

This clonotype was seen more than once but under ten times. The gene calls are TRBV3-2 and TRBJ1-2; the table assigns TRBD1, which was not confirmed against the DNA. TRBV3-2 is flagged as a pseudogene. The CDR3 is 12 amino acids. The CDR3 DNA reads as TGTGCCAGCAGTATAAGGGGCCATGGCTACACCTTC. Protein product: CASSIRGHGYTF.

This clonotype was counted a few times. The V and J genes are TRBV19 and TRBJ2-3; D may be TRBD2 (5 bases). CDR1 and CDR2 (germline): LNHDA, SQIVND (reference sequence). V lost 5 bases and J lost 0, with 12 bases in between. This CDR3 spans 15 amino acids. In DNA, the CDR3 is TGTGCCAGTAGTGCTTGGACTGCTAGCACAGATACGCAGTATTTT. This sequence encodes CASSAWTASTDTQYF.

On this clonotype: One end of the junction is discordant with germline, which a read error may explain. This chain connects TRBV5-3 to TRBJ2-3; tentatively, D is TRBD1 or TRBD2 (5 bases each). TRBV5-3 is reported as an ORF; its role is uncertain. The CDR3 has 17 residues. CDR3 residues: CASSFGIGGPYTDTQYF. The DNA for the CDR3 is TGTGCCAGCAGCTTCGGTATTGGGGGACCCTACACAGATACGCAGTATTTT.

This clonotype showed up many times. V gene TRBV20-1 combines with J gene TRBJ2-4; D not resolved. The CDR3 runs 17 residues. The germline CDR1 and CDR2 sequences are DFQATT and SNEGSKA (reference sequence). V gave up 1 base and J gave up 0 bases, with 16 bases separating them. The CDR3: CSARGPNRQLAKNIQYF. The CDR3 coding sequence is TGCAGTGCTAGAGGCCCCAACCGGCAGCTAGCCAAAAACATTCAGTACTTC.

This clonotype showed up just a few times. The chain is built from TRBV24-1 and TRBJ2-7, with TRBD2 identical over 11 bases. Germline CDR1 is KGHDR and CDR2 is SFDVKD. Germline trimming cut 2 bases from V and 2 bases from J; bases unmatched to any gene: 4. CDR3 length equals 16 residues. The CDR3 reads CATSDSTSGATYEQYF. The CDR3 nucleotides are TGTGCCACCAGTGATTCGACTAGCGGGGCTACCTACGAGCAGTACTTC.

This clonotype was picked up a small number of times. The chain combines TRBV5-1 with TRBJ1-4; 12 bases are shared with TRBD1. This CDR3 comprises 15 residues. Germline V gives CDR1 SGHRS, CDR2 YFSETQ. With 5 bases clipped from V and 7 bases from J, the junction kept 6 bases outside the gene matches. CDR3 region: CASRGTGGGGEKLFF. The DNA of the CDR3 is TGCGCCAGCAGAGGGACAGGGGGCGGTGGTGAAAAACTGTTTTTT.

This clonotype appeared many times. The chain joins TRBV6-2 or TRBV6-3 to TRBJ1-1, with D hard to call. Germline CDR1 MNHEY, CDR2 SVGEGT. Between the trimmed V and J ends, which lost 6 bases and 1 base, there was a span of 9 bases. There are 13 residues in the CDR3. In nucleotides, the CDR3 is TGTGCCAGCAGGGGCTTCCCGAACACTGAAGCTTTCTTT. Residues: CASRGFPNTEAFF.

This clonotype was observed many times. This chain links TRBV14 with TRBJ1-2; D is perhaps TRBD1 (5 bases). This CDR3 spans 13 amino acids. The V end lost 8 bases, the J end lost 4 bases, and 14 bases lay between the germline ends. Per the germline V gene, CDR1 is SGHDN and CDR2 is FVKESK. The CDR3: CASSREASYGYTF. In nucleotides, the CDR3 is TGTGCCAGCTCCAGGGAGGCGAGCTATGGCTACACCTTC. Full variable domain (outside the CDR3, taken from reference TRBV14 and TRBJ1-2): EAGVTQFPSHSVIEKGQTVTLRCDPISGHDNLYWYRRVMGKEIKFLLHFVKESKQDESGMPNNRFLAERTGGTYSTLKVQPAELEDSGVYFCASSREASYGYTFGSGTRLTVV.

This clonotype has a count of ten or more. The chain recombines TRBV27 with TRBJ1-5; D perhaps matches TRBD1 (5 bases). Germline V gives CDR1 MNHEY, CDR2 SMNVEV (reference sequence). There are 15 residues in the CDR3. The V end lost 3 bases, the J end lost 6 bases, and 15 bases lay between the germline ends. The CDR3 nucleotides read TGTGCCAGCAGTTTGATGGGACGTACAGGTCAGCCCCAGCATTTT. Amino acid sequence: CASSLMGRTGQPQHF.

Details on this clonotype: In this CDR3 the conserved last residue, phenylalanine or tryptophan, is missing, so a read error is likely. The J gene is TRBJ2-7, the V gene TRBV12-3 or TRBV12-4; TRBD2 matches at 9 bases. Germline trimming cut 6 bases from V and 7 bases from J; bases unmatched to any gene: 16. This CDR3 has 16 amino acids. The CDR3 loop reads CASSYGLAGLLWEQYS. CDR3 DNA: TGTGCCAGCAGCTATGGGCTAGCGGGGCTCCTGTGGGAGCAGTACTCC.

This clonotype was counted at least ten times. CDR3 protein: CASSHFSFQGEAFF. The CDR3 DNA sequence: TGTGCCAGCAGCCATTTCTCCTTCCAGGGTGAAGCTTTCTTT. J is TRBJ1-1 and V is TRBV11-2; tentatively, D is TRBD1 (5 bases). CDR1 SGHAT and CDR2 FQNNGV come from the germline V gene. Trimming cost V 5 bases and J 7 bases, with 17 bases left between them. This CDR3 comprises 14 residues.

Only a few counts were recorded for this clonotype. The chain employs TRBV12-5 and TRBJ1-2, with D unclear. This CDR3 region has 15 residues. Trimming removed 0 bases from V and 4 bases from J, with 12 bases in between. The germline gives CDR1 LGHNT, CDR2 FRNRAP. CDR3 coding DNA: TGTGCTAGTGGTTTGGTAACTGGGCATCCCTATGGCTACACCTTC. It is translated as CASGLVTGHPYGYTF.

This clonotype has ten or more counts. The chain links TRBV12-5 to TRBJ1-1; perhaps TRBD1 as D (5 bases). There are 18 residues in the CDR3. The germline V gene has CDR1 LGHNT and CDR2 FRNRAP. V was shortened by 0 bases and J by 1 base, with 18 bases between the two germline ends. Here the CDR3 DNA reads TGTGCTAGTGGTTTGGTACCCTATGGTACCCAGGGGAACACTGAAGCTTTCTTT. It yields the protein CASGLVPYGTQGNTEAFF. The full variable domain, its missing parts supplied by reference TRBV12-5 and TRBJ1-1, is DARVTQTPRHKVTEMGQEVTMRCQPILGHNTVFWYRQTMMQGLELLAYFRNRAPLDDSGMPKDRFSAEMPDATLATLKIQPSEPRDSAVYFCASGLVPYGTQGNTEAFFGQGTRLTVV.

This clonotype was seen a handful of times. This chain uses TRBV27 with TRBJ2-1; D is ambiguous. V lost 2 bases and J lost 4, with 9 bases in between. The CDR3 extends over 14 amino acids. Germline values: CDR1 MNHEY, CDR2 SMNVEV (reference sequence). CDR3 protein: CASSLTARYNEQFF. As DNA, the CDR3 is TGTGCCAGCAGTTTAACCGCTAGATACAATGAGCAGTTCTTC.

Concerning this clonotype itself: A much bigger clone sits one base away, suggesting this may be a read error. The CDR3 region has the DNA TGTGCCAGCAGCTTAGATGGGGCGGGGTACACAGATACGCGGTATTTT. Translated: CASSLDGAGYTDTRYF. J is TRBJ2-3 and V is TRBV11-2, with D perhaps TRBD2 (6 bases). This CDR3 is 16 amino acids long. Per germline, CDR1 SGHAT and CDR2 FQNNGV.

As concerns this clonotype: A much larger clone is a single base away; this may be a read error. This rearrangement joins TRBV7-9 to TRBJ2-7, with 7 bases that match TRBD1. The J segment lost 6 bases and the V segment lost 3 bases, leaving 14 bases of the junction unmatched. Per the germline V gene, CDR1 is SEHNR and CDR2 is FQNEAQ (reference sequence). The CDR3 contains 16 residues. This chain's CDR3 is CASSFVTGTAIFEQYF. The CDR3 region has the DNA TGTGCCAGCAGCTTCGTGACAGGGACAGCAATATTCGAGCAGTACTTC.

V and J are TRBV27 and TRBJ1-5, with 7 bases lining up with TRBD1. The J call could be wrong; TRBJ2-3 is a better fit for the DNA end. The CDR3 contains 14 residues. Germline CDR1 reads MNHEY; CDR2 reads SMNVEV (reference sequence). The CDR3 region is CASGNRGVVQPQYF. As DNA, the CDR3 is TGTGCCAGCGGGAACAGGGGCGTCGTTCAGCCCCAGTATTTT.

Concerning this clonotype itself: Just one base apart from a much larger clone, this may be a read error. V gene TRBV28 combines with J gene TRBJ2-5; weak D call: TRBD1 (6 bases). The CDR3 consists of 16 residues. Germline V gene lookup returns CDR1 MDHEN and CDR2 SYDVKM. CDR3 bases: TGTGCCAGCGGTTTATGGGGCAGGGGCATCCAGGAGACCCAGTACTTC. Protein sequence: CASGLWGRGIQETQYF.

This clonotype was found a few times. This chain links TRBV27 with TRBJ1-1; no firm D call. CDR1 is MNHEY and CDR2 is SMNVEV in the germline V gene (reference sequence). Between the trimmed V and J ends, which lost 6 bases and 5 bases, there was a span of 16 bases. The CDR3 is 14 residues long. CDR3 in amino acids: CASRLPGPGTEAFF. CDR3 DNA sequence: TGTGCCAGCAGGCTTCCGGGCCCGGGAACTGAAGCTTTCTTT.

The V call is TRBV27, the J call TRBJ2-7; TRBD2 matches 7 bases. The CDR3 is made up of 13 amino acids. Trimming took 10 bases from V and 3 from J; bases not matched to a gene: 9. Germline CDR1 reads MNHEY; CDR2 reads SMNVEV (reference sequence). Here the CDR3 DNA reads TGTGCCACCTCCCATGGGGGGGGCTACGAGCAGTACTTC. This sequence encodes CATSHGGGYEQYF.

This clonotype was found many times. The rearrangement links TRBV14 to TRBJ1-2; 7 bases align to TRBD1. Per the germline V gene, CDR1 is SGHDN and CDR2 is FVKESK. The V and J ends lost 4 bases and 4 bases, in that order; junction bases with no gene match: 6. This CDR3 contains 14 residues. The DNA for the CDR3 is TGTGCCAGCAGCCGCGGGGGACAGCCCTATGGCTACACCTTC. Protein sequence: CASSRGGQPYGYTF.

The sample holds many counts of this clonotype. The chain links TRBV7-9 to TRBJ2-7; tentative D call: TRBD1 (6 bases). Trimming removed 4 bases from V and 2 bases from J, with 12 bases in between. In germline, CDR1 is SEHNR, CDR2 FQNEAQ (reference sequence). The CDR3 is 14 residues long. The CDR3, as DNA: TGTGCCAGCAGCTCCTGGACAGAAACCTACGAGCAGTACTTC. Translating gives CASSSWTETYEQYF.

The chain's CDR3 is CASSCSGDPYEQYF. The CDR3 region has the DNA TGTGCCAGCAGTTGTAGCGGCGACCCGTACGAGCAGTACTTC. J is TRBJ2-7 and V is TRBV6-6; TRBD2 is a possible D gene (6 bases). V lost 4 bases and J 4 bases, leaving 14 bases between the germline ends. The germline V gene has CDR1 MNHNY and CDR2 SVGAGI (reference sequence). This CDR3 has 14 amino acids.

This clonotype was counted many times. The genes are TRBV4-3 and TRBJ2-1; D is perhaps TRBD1 (5 bases). This CDR3 region has 15 residues. The V gene's germline CDR1 is LGHNA and CDR2 YSLEER. V was shortened by 0 bases and J by 4 bases, with 10 bases between the two germline ends. CDR3: CASSQDSTVYNEQFF. The CDR3 DNA reads as TGCGCCAGCAGCCAAGATTCGACAGTTTACAATGAGCAGTTCTTC.

This clonotype occurred a few times. This chain joins TRBV12-1 and TRBJ2-3; the table gives TRBD1 as D, unverified against the DNA. TRBV12-1 is a pseudogene segment. The CDR3 sequence is 17 residues long. The CDR3 spells CASSFVPRGRPTDTQYF. DNA of the CDR3: TGTGCCAGCAGCTTTGTCCCCAGGGGGCGACCCACAGATACGCAGTATTTT.